The 30 T cell receptor beta chains presented below share a single source sample, sequenced in a study of T cells in Graves' hyperthyroidism and ophthalmopathy. Amplification targeted TCR beta CDR3 regions from RNA transcripts. First-round RT-PCR of the TCR CDR3 relied on the HTBI primer set. MiXCR was run by TCRdb on the multiplex PCR reads, yielding one entry per CDR3 protein. The sample lists roughly 420,000 distinct CDR3 sequences; around a sixth were seen once. The sequenced sample was blood. The receptors were sampled from a woman aged 18-29 years with Graves' hyperthyroidism.

The chain uses TRBV28 and TRBJ1-2, with TRBD1 matching over 9 bases. There are 15 residues in the CDR3. Germline loops: CDR1 MDHEN, CDR2 SYDVKM. After removal of 4 bases from V and 5 bases from J, the junction contained 8 bases not matched to a gene. The CDR3, as DNA: TGTGCCAGCAGTTCAAGGGACAGGGAGGGGTATGGCTACACCTTC. Translated, it gives CASSSRDREGYGYTF.

There are many counts of this clonotype. The chain employs TRBV7-3 and TRBJ2-1; 7 nucleotides align to TRBD2. V was clipped by 0 bases and J by 5 bases; unmatched bases: 7. Germline lookup yields CDR1 SGHTA and CDR2 FQGTGA. The CDR3 has 16 residues. The CDR3 loop reads CASSLTGAGANNEQFF. CDR3 nucleotide sequence: TGTGCCAGCAGCTTAACAGGTGCGGGAGCGAACAATGAGCAGTTCTTC.

This chain links TRBV4-1 with TRBJ2-3; 16 nucleotides align to TRBD2. There are 17 residues in the CDR3. V shed 4 bases and J 6 bases; nucleotides not matched to a gene: 7. Germline CDR1 and CDR2: MGHRA and YSYEKL. The CDR3 sequence: CASSRGTSGGARDTQYF. As DNA, the CDR3 is TGCGCCAGCAGCCGAGGGACTAGCGGGGGGGCAAGGGATACGCAGTATTTT.

This clonotype came up many times. The rearrangement uses TRBV30 and TRBJ1-1; D call uncertain. V was clipped by 0 bases and J by 2 bases, with 7 bases between them. Germline values: CDR1 GTSNPN, CDR2 SVGIG (reference sequence). This CDR3 has 13 amino acids. The CDR3 sequence: CAWSVSSNTEAFF. Written as DNA, the CDR3 is TGTGCCTGGAGTGTAAGCAGTAACACTGAAGCTTTCTTT.

This clonotype has ten or more counts. In nucleotides, the CDR3 is TGTGCCAGCAGCAACTTAGGGACTAGCCCGCAGTTCTTC. It specifies CASSNLGTSPQFF. J is TRBJ2-1 and V is TRBV11-2; 9 nucleotides line up with TRBD2. The CDR3 runs 13 residues. CDR1 and CDR2 from the germline V gene are SGHAT and FQNNGV. Trimming at V came to 5 bases and at J to 12 bases, leaving 8 bases not matched to a gene. Based on the CDR3 plus reference TRBV11-2 and TRBJ2-1, the full variable domain is EAGVAQSPRYKIIEKRQSVAFWCNPISGHATLYWYQQILGQGPKLLIQFQNNGVVDDSQLPKDRFSAERLKGVDSTLKIQPAKLEDSAVYLCASSNLGTSPQFFGPGTRLTVL.

A word on this clonotype: A read error may be the cause here, since a much bigger clone is one base away. V is TRBV14 and J is TRBJ1-2; D perhaps matches TRBD1 (5 bases). The V end was cut by 4 bases, the J end by 8 bases, with 17 bases between. Germline V CDR1 and CDR2: SGHDN, FVKESK. The CDR3 is 14 residues long. DNA for the CDR3: TGTGCCAGCAGCCGGGACGTGCCGAACTTCGGCTACACCTTC. This translates into CASSRDVPNFGYTF.

This clonotype turned up a few times. The chain has TRBV3-1 and TRBJ2-1, with D unclear. CDR3 length equals 13 residues. Germline V lookup: CDR1 LGHDT, CDR2 YNNKEL (reference sequence). Trimming left V 2 bases short and J 5 bases short, with 7 bases between. The CDR3 loop reads CASSQREDNEQFF. In DNA, the CDR3 is TGTGCCAGCAGCCAAAGGGAAGACAATGAGCAGTTCTTC.

This clonotype was seen only a few times. The J gene is TRBJ2-5, the V gene TRBV19, with TRBD2 matching 16 bases. V was pared by 5 bases and J by 2 bases, with 8 bases of the junction left unmatched. CDR1 LNHDA and CDR2 SQIVND come from the germline V gene (reference sequence). The CDR3 contains 18 residues. CDR3 loop: CASSSGTSGGARQETQYF. Here the CDR3 DNA reads TGTGCCAGTAGTTCCGGGACTAGCGGGGGGGCGAGGCAAGAGACCCAGTACTTC.

This clonotype was seen at least ten times. This sequence joins TRBV15 and TRBJ2-3; either TRBD1 or TRBD2 may fit D (6 bases each). The CDR3 loop spans 15 amino acids. From germline, CDR1 is LNHNV and CDR2 YYDKDF (reference sequence). Deletions cut 5 bases from V and 3 bases from J, with 15 bases between. The CDR3 reads CATSYRGHPTDTQYF. In DNA form, the CDR3 reads TGTGCCACCAGCTACCGGGGGCATCCTACAGATACGCAGTATTTT. Drawing the rest from reference TRBV15 and TRBJ2-3, the complete variable domain is DAMVIQNPRYQVTQFGKPVTLSCSQTLNHNVMYWYQQKSSQAPKLLFHYYDKDFNNEADTPDNFQSRRPNTSFCFLDIRSPGLGDTAMYLCATSYRGHPTDTQYFGPGTRLTVL.

This clonotype was recorded at least ten times. J is TRBJ1-2 and V is TRBV27, with TRBD1 matching 8 bases. Germline lookup yields CDR1 MNHEY and CDR2 SMNVEV (reference sequence). V was pared by 5 bases and J by 2 bases, with 7 bases of the junction left unmatched. This CDR3 comprises 15 residues. CDR3 nucleotide sequence: TGTGCCAGCAGTCCCCGGGACAGGCGGAACTATGGCTACACCTTC. It yields the protein CASSPRDRRNYGYTF.

There are many counts of this clonotype. The J gene is TRBJ1-6, the V gene TRBV2; D possibly corresponds to TRBD1 (5 bases). Per germline, CDR1 SNHLY and CDR2 FYNNEI. The CDR3 consists of 13 residues. Trimming cost V 7 bases and J 7 bases, with 11 bases left between them. The CDR3 loop reads CASIGTWNSPLHF. The CDR3 nucleotides read TGTGCCAGCATCGGGACCTGGAATTCACCCCTCCACTTT.

At least ten counts were recorded for this clonotype. J is TRBJ2-1 and V is TRBV18; no clear D. V was trimmed by 0 bases and J by 6 bases, leaving 12 bases between them. The CDR3 extends over 15 amino acids. CDR1 is KGHSH, CDR2 LQKENI, per germline. DNA for the CDR3: TGTGCCAGCTCACCACCTCTCCAGGACGGCAATGAGCAGTTCTTC. It is translated as CASSPPLQDGNEQFF.

A remark on this clonotype: At one end the junction does not follow the germline gene, possibly because of a read error. The chain couples TRBV19 to TRBJ2-6; 7 bases line up with TRBD1. This CDR3 has 17 residues. CDR1 LNHDA and CDR2 SQIVND come from the germline V gene (reference sequence). In DNA, the CDR3 is TGTGCCACCCATCCCAGGGGGTCGCGCTCTGGGACCAACGTCCTGACTTTC. Translation: CATHPRGSRSGTNVLTF.

This clonotype was recorded at least ten times. The chain uses TRBV6-1 and TRBJ2-2; 7 nucleotides match TRBD2. Germline values: CDR1 MNHNS, CDR2 SASEGT. The CDR3 is 14 amino acids. The trim removed 8 bases at V and 0 bases at J, leaving 3 bases unmatched. The CDR3 spells CASATSANTGELFF. The DNA for the CDR3 is TGTGCCAGCGCAACTAGCGCGAACACCGGGGAGCTGTTTTTT.

This clonotype was observed at least ten times. The chain combines TRBV19 with TRBJ1-2, with 7 positions matching TRBD1. The V gene end was trimmed by 6 bases and the J gene end by 4 bases; junction bases not matched to a gene: 11. The CDR3 length is 15 residues. From germline, CDR1 is LNHDA and CDR2 SQIVND (reference sequence). This chain's CDR3 is CASRGRQGSSYGYTF. CDR3 nucleotides: TGTGCCAGTAGGGGGAGACAGGGCTCCAGCTATGGCTACACCTTC.

The chain couples TRBV5-5 to TRBJ1-5; tentatively, D is TRBD1 (5 bases). V dropped 0 bases and J dropped 6 bases, with 10 bases sitting between them. This CDR3 spans 14 amino acids. The germline gives CDR1 SGHKS, CDR2 YYEKEE (reference sequence). The CDR3 loop reads CASSLEGDLQPQHF. The CDR3 DNA sequence: TGTGCCAGCAGCTTGGAAGGGGACCTTCAGCCCCAGCATTTT.

In its sample, this clonotype was seen many times. The chain has TRBV11-3 and TRBJ2-1; 8 bases line up with TRBD2. This CDR3 is built from 15 residues. V was pared by 1 base and J by 2 bases, with 1 base of the junction left unmatched. CDR1 SGHNT and CDR2 YENEEA come from the germline V gene. Here the CDR3 DNA reads TGTGCCAGCAGCTTAGGAGCGGGAGCCTACAATGAGCAGTTCTTC. This gives the protein CASSLGAGAYNEQFF.

This clonotype was detected many times. The chain uses TRBV7-9 and TRBJ2-3; no clear D gene. Germline lookup yields CDR1 SEHNR and CDR2 FQNEAQ (reference sequence). CDR3 length equals 13 residues. V was clipped by 5 bases and J by 2 bases, with 8 bases between them. In DNA, the CDR3 is TGTGCCAGCAGCCCCCGGGCCACAGATACGCAGTATTTT. This encodes CASSPRATDTQYF.

The chain uses TRBV20-1 and TRBJ1-6; a possible D gene is TRBD1 (6 bases). Germline CDR1 DFQATT, CDR2 SNEGSKA (reference sequence). The CDR3 covers 13 residues. Trimming left V 1 base short and J 7 bases short, with 8 bases between. CDR3 sequence reads: CSARGQENSPLHF. CDR3 coding DNA: TGCAGTGCTAGAGGACAGGAGAATTCACCCCTCCACTTT.

There are many counts of this clonotype. The rearrangement uses TRBV30 and TRBJ2-7; 10 nucleotides line up with TRBD1. Germline V gives CDR1 GTSNPN, CDR2 SVGIG (reference sequence). V shed 4 bases, J shed 0 bases, and the junction held 3 bases outside the gene matches. The CDR3 spans 14 residues. CDR3 DNA sequence: TGTGCCTGGAAGCGGGACAGGGGCTCCTACGAGCAGTACTTC. Protein sequence: CAWKRDRGSYEQYF.

In its sample, this clonotype was seen many times. V and J are TRBV2 and TRBJ2-1, with D possibly being TRBD2 (7 bases). Germline values: CDR1 SNHLY, CDR2 FYNNEI. Trimming pared 4 bases from V and 8 bases from J, leaving 15 bases between. The CDR3 length is 14 residues. The CDR3 region is CASSAGGLLHEQFF. The CDR3 DNA sequence: TGTGCCAGCAGTGCGGGGGGCCTCCTTCATGAGCAGTTCTTC.

The chain is built from TRBV4-1 and TRBJ2-3; a weak D match, TRBD2 (5 bases). CDR3 length: 15 residues. In germline, CDR1 is MGHRA, CDR2 YSYEKL. V lost 0 bases, J lost 3 bases, and 10 bases lay in between. CDR3 DNA sequence: TGCGCCAGCAGCCAAGATCGACGGGGAACAGATACGCAGTATTTT. Its protein product is CASSQDRRGTDTQYF.

J is TRBJ2-6 and V is TRBV6-1, with 12 bases fitting TRBD1. The ends lost 7 bases at V and 2 bases at J; junction bases unmatched: 3. The CDR3 loop spans 16 amino acids. Germline CDR1 reads MNHNS; CDR2 reads SASEGT. CDR3 sequence (DNA): TGTGCCAGCAACTGGGACAGGGGGCCTGGGGCCAACGTCCTGACTTTC. Its protein is CASNWDRGPGANVLTF.

This rearrangement joins TRBV7-9 to TRBJ2-6, with D perhaps matching TRBD1 (6 bases). V was cut by 7 bases and J by 1 base, with 23 bases left in between. The CDR3 runs 19 residues. From germline, CDR1 is SEHNR and CDR2 FQNEAQ (reference sequence). The CDR3 sequence: CASTLPGHNLGSGANVLTF. CDR3 DNA sequence: TGTGCCAGCACCCTACCGGGACACAACCTGGGGTCTGGGGCCAACGTCCTGACTTTC.

The table lists this clonotype with a few counts. CDR3 in DNA: TGTGCCAGCTCGGCTGAAAAGGGCGCGGTTGAAAAACTGTTTTTT. Translation: CASSAEKGAVEKLFF. V gene TRBV18 combines with J gene TRBJ1-4; D is undetermined. The CDR3 length is 15 residues. V lost 6 bases and J lost 7, with 18 bases in between. The germline V gene encodes CDR1 KGHSH and CDR2 LQKENI.

CDR3: CASTSNEGENIQYF. Here the CDR3 DNA reads TGTGCCAGCACCTCCAATGAGGGGGAAAACATTCAGTACTTC. The J gene is TRBJ2-4, the V gene TRBV7-9, with TRBD1 as a possible D gene (6 bases). This CDR3 is 14 amino acids long. Trimming stripped 7 bases from V and 5 bases from J, with 15 bases between. The germline V gene has CDR1 SEHNR and CDR2 FQNEAQ (reference sequence).

Ten or more counts support this clonotype. The chain carries TRBV5-1 and TRBJ1-4; the match to TRBD1 covers 8 bases. J lost 3 bases, V lost 2 bases, and 3 bases had no gene match. The CDR3 runs 15 residues. Germline V lookup: CDR1 SGHRS, CDR2 YFSETQ. Written as DNA, the CDR3 is TGCGCCAGCAGCTTACCGGGACAGGCTAATGAAAAACTGTTTTTT. Protein sequence: CASSLPGQANEKLFF.

In its sample, this clonotype was seen a few times. The chain uses TRBV19 and TRBJ2-1; possibly TRBD2 for D (6 bases). The CDR3 covers 16 residues. Germline CDR1 LNHDA, CDR2 SQIVND (reference sequence). V shed 6 bases and J shed 1 base, with 16 bases lying between them. CDR3 sequence (DNA): TGTGCCAGTAGAGCCGTGCCGGGAGTATCCTACAATGAGCAGTTCTTC. This encodes CASRAVPGVSYNEQFF. The variable domain in full, completed from reference TRBV19 and TRBJ2-1, reads DGGITQSPKYLFRKEGQNVTLSCEQNLNHDAMYWYRQDPGQGLRLIYYSQIVNDFQKGDIAEGYSVSREKKESFPLTVTSAQKNPTAFYLCASRAVPGVSYNEQFFGPGTRLTVL.

This clonotype occurred many times. This sequence joins TRBV24-1 and TRBJ2-7, with D unresolved. Germline values: CDR1 KGHDR, CDR2 SFDVKD. The CDR3 runs to 14 residues. Trimming took 3 bases from V and 2 from J, leaving 10 bases between them. CDR3 sequence: CATSDPFLPYEQYF. The CDR3 region has the DNA TGTGCCACCAGTGATCCTTTCCTCCCCTACGAGCAGTACTTC.

This clonotype was detected a few times. The chain recombines TRBV10-3 with TRBJ2-3; perhaps TRBD1 as D (6 bases). The CDR3 is made up of 11 amino acids. Trimming took off 6 bases at V and 8 bases at J, with 9 bases between the two ends. The germline V gene has CDR1 ENHRY and CDR2 SYGVKD. The CDR3 reads CAISTGRTQYF. Written as DNA, the CDR3 is TGTGCCATCAGCACAGGGCGTACGCAGTATTTT.